Presented here are 11 T cell receptor gamma chains from one specimen sequenced in a study of fetal and pediatric gammadelta thymocytes. TCRdb made new clone calls on the reads using CATT. The sample lists roughly 530 gamma-chain clones, roughly 4% occurring once. Sequencing was carried out using non-Vgamma9Vdelta2 gamma-delta T cells from the thymus. Indicated subset: CD3+gammadeltaTCR+ thymocytes not co-expressing Vgamma9 and Vdelta2. These receptors originate from a child who underwent cardiac surgery and was recorded as healthy.

This clone counts as large. V is TRGV2 and J is TRGJ1 or TRGJ2. The CDR3 has 14 amino acids. The V segment lost 2 bases and the J segment 0 bases; nucleotides outside the gene matches: 4. Per the germline V gene, CDR1 is EGSNGY and CDR2 is YDSYNSKV. The CDR3 bases are TGTGCCACCTGGGACGCCTCGAATTATTATAAGAAACTCTTT. Amino acids: CATWDASNYYKKLF.

A note on this clone: A single base is all that separates this from a far larger clone, so a read error is likely. V and J are TRGV2 and TRGJP2. J was trimmed by 4 bases and V by 0 bases; bases with no gene match: 23. CDR1 is EGSNGY and CDR2 is YDSYNSKV in the germline V gene. The CDR3 has 21 residues. Written as DNA, the CDR3 is TGTGCCACCTGGGACGGGCAGAGCGGGCGAGAGGCCCCTCATAGTGATTGGATCAAGACGTTT. It codes for CATWDGQSGREAPHSDWIKTF.

By sample share, this clone is large (0.1 to 1%). The chain is built from TRGV10 and TRGJ1 or TRGJ2. TRGV10 carries the ORF label, with uncertain function. V lost 8 bases and J lost 3; bases outside the gene matches: 11. This CDR3 comprises 14 residues. The CDR3: CAAWDYLFYYKKLF. The DNA of the CDR3 is TGTGCTGCGTGGGATTATCTGTTTTATTATAAGAAACTCTTT.

In its sample, this clone is large (0.1 to 1%). The genes are TRGV10 and TRGJP2. TRGV10 is an ORF, with its function uncertain. V dropped 8 bases and J dropped 3; count of bases not matched to a gene: 13. CDR3 length: 16 residues. The CDR3: CAAWESCRGSDWIKTF. CDR3 DNA: TGTGCTGCGTGGGAATCTTGTCGTGGTAGTGATTGGATCAAGACGTTT.

In its sample, this clone ranks as medium-sized. The V and J genes are TRGV10 and TRGJP1. TRGV10 is flagged as an ORF with uncertain function. This CDR3 region has 13 residues. Trimming cost V 8 bases and J 0 bases; bases outside gene matches: 1. The DNA of the CDR3 is TGTGCTGCGTGGGATACCACTGGTTGGTTCAAGATATTT. This sequence encodes CAAWDTTGWFKIF.

There are a few counts of this clone. The V gene is TRGV4, the J gene TRGJ1 or TRGJ2. The CDR3 extends over 15 amino acids. Germline lookup yields CDR1 EGSTGY and CDR2 YDSYTSSV. V was pared by 5 bases and J by 3 bases, with 13 bases of the junction left unmatched. The CDR3 spells CATWASRGFYYKKLF. In nucleotides, the CDR3 is TGTGCCACCTGGGCCTCCAGGGGATTTTATTATAAGAAACTCTTT.

This clone is labeled as large (0.1 to 1%). This rearrangement joins TRGV8 to TRGJP2. CDR1 VENAVY and CDR2 YDSYNSRV come from the germline V gene. The ends lost 0 bases at V and 2 bases at J; junction bases unmatched: 3. This CDR3 region has 15 residues. CDR3 coding DNA: TGTGCCACCTGGGATAGGCTAAGTAGTGATTGGATCAAGACGTTT. It translates to CATWDRLSSDWIKTF.

This clone qualifies as large. The chain links TRGV8 to TRGJP1. Germline V lookup: CDR1 VENAVY, CDR2 YDSYNSRV. The J segment lost 5 bases and the V segment lost 3 bases, leaving 3 bases of the junction unmatched. This CDR3 region has 13 residues. DNA of the CDR3: TGTGCCACCTGGGATTCAACTGGTTGGTTCAAGATATTT. Its translation is CATWDSTGWFKIF.

This clone rates as medium-sized. The chain has TRGV8 and TRGJ1 or TRGJ2. Germline V gives CDR1 VENAVY, CDR2 YDSYNSRV. With 3 bases clipped from V and 4 bases from J, the junction kept 6 bases outside the gene matches. CDR3 length: 13 amino acids. CDR3 protein: CATWDPFYYKKLF. The CDR3 DNA follows: TGTGCCACCTGGGATCCGTTCTATTATAAGAAACTCTTT.

Sample share makes this clone large (0.1 to 1%). The chain joins TRGV8 to TRGJ1 or TRGJ2. The V and J ends lost 3 bases and 12 bases, in that order; junction bases with no gene match: 8. This CDR3 is 11 amino acids long. The germline CDR1 and CDR2 sequences are VENAVY and YDSYNSRV. The CDR3 is CATWDEEGKLF. For the CDR3, the DNA is TGTGCCACCTGGGATGAGGAGGGGAAACTCTTT.

This clone rates as medium-sized (0.01 to 0.1%). This chain connects TRGV9 to TRGJ1 or TRGJ2. The CDR3 totals 13 residues. V lost 4 bases and J lost 3; bases outside the gene matches: 6. Germline values: CDR1 GITISATS, CDR2 ISYDGTV (reference sequence). CDR3 DNA sequence: TGTGCCTTGTGGGATCCCTGTTATTATAAGAAACTCTTT. Translated: CALWDPCYYKKLF.